A selection of T cell receptor beta chains follows, all from one sample in a study of T-cell reconstitution after alpha-beta-depleted transplantation in children. MiXCR was run by TCRdb on the PCR reads, yielding one entry per CDR3 protein. This table holds about 460,000 distinct CDR3 sequences, over 9.5% found once. The sample in question was PBMCs, obtained before TCRalphabeta/CD19-depleted stem cell transplant. These receptors all come from a child aged 2 to 10 with inherited bone marrow failure, due to receive a stem cell transplant. Both conserved end residues are part of each CDR3. D genes are given only for firm matches. Size tells how often a clone was seen (once, few, many) or the class of an expanded clone, and some rows leave it out.

D: .
size: many
length: 14
V: TRBV29-1
J: TRBJ2-1
CDR3: CSVEVGLAPHEQFF
DNA: TGCAGCGTTGAAGTTGGGCTAGCCCCCCATGAGCAGTTCTTC

D: .
size: many
length: 13
V: TRBV2
J: TRBJ1-2
CDR3: CASSDGQNYGYTF
DNA: TGTGCCAGCAGTGATGGACAGAACTATGGCTACACCTTC

D: .
size: many
length: 16
V: TRBV20-1
J: TRBJ2-3
CDR3: CSARAWGGQLTDTQYF
DNA: TGCAGTGCTAGAGCGTGGGGGGGCCAACTCACAGATACGCAGTATTTT

D: .
size: many
length: 17
V: TRBV10-3
J: TRBJ1-3
CDR3: CAISPGQAGIEGNTIYF
DNA: TGTGCCATCAGCCCTGGGCAGGCAGGGATCGAAGGAAACACCATATATTTT

D: TRBD2
size: many
length: 15
V: TRBV6-7
J: TRBJ2-7
CDR3: CASGHIAGGPYEQYF
DNA: TGTGCCAGCGGACATATAGCGGGAGGGCCCTACGAGCAGTACTTC

D: .
size: few
length: 14
V: TRBV13
J: TRBJ2-1
CDR3: CASSPQSRVNEQFF
DNA: TGTGCCAGCAGCCCCCAGTCGCGGGTCAATGAGCAGTTCTTC

D: .
size: few
length: 14
V: TRBV27
J: TRBJ2-3
CDR3: CASSILLNTDTQYF
DNA: TGTGCCAGCAGCATCCTCCTTAACACAGATACGCAGTATTTT

D: TRBD1
size: few
length: 16
V: TRBV7-2
J: TRBJ2-7
CDR3: CASSLVGQGRQDEQYF
DNA: TGTGCCAGCAGCTTAGTAGGACAGGGGCGGCAAGACGAGCAGTACTTC

D: TRBD2
size: many
length: 14
V: TRBV7-2
J: TRBJ2-7
CDR3: CASSSGGGEHEQYF
DNA: TGTGCCAGCAGCTCGGGGGGAGGGGAGCACGAGCAGTACTTC

D: .
size: few
length: 14
V: TRBV19
J: TRBJ2-2
CDR3: CASSIGEGTGELFF
DNA: TGTGCCAGTAGTATAGGAGAGGGGACCGGGGAGCTGTTTTTT

D: .
size: .
length: 11
V: TRBV12-3/TRBV12-4
J: TRBJ2-7
CDR3: CASARRYEQYF
DNA: TGTGCCAGCGCACGTCGCTACGAGCAGTACTTC

D: .
size: many
length: 16
V: TRBV18
J: TRBJ1-4
CDR3: CASSPQGAATNEKLFF
DNA: TGTGCCAGCTCACCCCAGGGAGCTGCAACTAATGAAAAACTGTTTTTT

D: .
size: many
length: 14
V: TRBV7-9
J: TRBJ2-3
CDR3: CASSLPLGTDTQYF
DNA: TGTGCCAGCAGCTTACCGCTGGGCACAGATACGCAGTATTTT

D: .
size: many
length: 14
V: TRBV6-5
J: TRBJ2-3
CDR3: CASSYLVSTDTQYF
DNA: TGTGCCAGCAGTTACCTCGTAAGCACAGATACGCAGTATTTT

D: .
size: many
length: 12
V: TRBV6-2/TRBV6-3
J: TRBJ2-7
CDR3: CASRQDWWEQYF
DNA: TGTGCCAGCAGGCAGGACTGGTGGGAGCAGTACTTC

D: TRBD1
size: few
length: 16
V: TRBV7-8
J: TRBJ2-7
CDR3: CASSWGFRTGADEQYF
DNA: TGTGCCAGCAGCTGGGGGTTTCGGACAGGGGCCGACGAGCAGTACTTC

D: .
size: many
length: 16
V: TRBV28
J: TRBJ2-7
CDR3: CASSQRTARDSYEQYF
DNA: TGTGCCAGCAGTCAGAGGACAGCGAGAGACAGCTACGAGCAGTACTTC

D: TRBD1
size: many
length: 17
V: TRBV9
J: TRBJ1-1
CDR3: CASSVGGQGANYREAFF
DNA: TGTGCCAGCAGCGTAGGGGGGCAGGGGGCTAATTATAGGGAAGCTTTCTTT

D: TRBD2
size: many
length: 15
V: TRBV6-5
J: TRBJ2-4
CDR3: CASSSSLAGVHIQYF
DNA: TGTGCCAGCAGTTCCTCACTAGCGGGAGTACACATTCAGTACTTC

D: .
size: .
length: 13
V: TRBV29-1
J: TRBJ2-3
CDR3: CSVGGTITDTQYF
DNA: TGCAGCGTAGGGGGGACCATCACAGATACGCAGTATTTT

D: TRBD1
size: many
length: 17
V: TRBV4-3
J: TRBJ1-6
CDR3: CASSRGIDRGSGSPLHF
DNA: TGCGCCAGCAGCCGCGGGATCGACAGGGGAAGTGGGTCACCCCTCCACTTT

D: TRBD2
size: few
length: 20
V: TRBV10-3
J: TRBJ2-7
CDR3: CAISDMGGLAGGVSSYEQYF
DNA: TGTGCCATCAGTGACATGGGCGGACTAGCGGGAGGGGTAAGCTCCTACGAGCAGTACTTC

D: .
size: many
length: 14
V: TRBV20-1
J: TRBJ1-2
CDR3: CSASHPDLSYGYTF
DNA: TGCAGTGCTAGCCACCCGGACCTATCCTATGGCTACACCTTC

D: .
size: many
length: 15
V: TRBV27
J: TRBJ2-7
CDR3: CASSLSDIGPYEQYF
DNA: TGTGCCAGCAGTCTCTCCGACATTGGACCCTACGAGCAGTACTTC

D: .
size: .
length: 16
V: TRBV5-4
J: TRBJ2-2
CDR3: CASSLEGGSETGELFF
DNA: TGTGCCAGCAGCTTGGAAGGTGGGAGTGAGACCGGGGAGCTGTTTTTT

D: .
size: many
length: 15
V: TRBV9
J: TRBJ2-7
CDR3: CASSVGPVDNYEQYF
DNA: TGTGCCAGCAGCGTAGGCCCAGTGGACAACTACGAGCAGTACTTC

D: TRBD1
size: many
length: 15
V: TRBV28
J: TRBJ2-7
CDR3: CASSTTGGRVYEQYF
DNA: TGTGCCAGCAGTACCACAGGGGGAAGAGTCTACGAGCAGTACTTC

D: .
size: many
length: 15
V: TRBV5-1
J: TRBJ2-1
CDR3: CASSLFGGFGLEQFF
DNA: TGCGCCAGCAGCTTGTTCGGGGGATTTGGGCTTGAGCAGTTCTTC

D: TRBD1
size: many
length: 15
V: TRBV7-6
J: TRBJ2-5
CDR3: CASSLARQGMETQYF
DNA: TGTGCCAGCAGCTTAGCGCGACAGGGGATGGAGACCCAGTACTTC

D: .
size: many
length: 15
V: TRBV28
J: TRBJ2-7
CDR3: CASSFRNSNSYEQYF
DNA: TGTGCCAGCAGTTTTCGGAACTCTAACTCCTACGAGCAGTACTTC

D: .
size: many
length: 14
V: TRBV20-1
J: TRBJ1-5
CDR3: CSARHRLVNQPQHF
DNA: TGCAGTGCTAGACATCGGTTGGTGAATCAGCCCCAGCATTTT

D: TRBD1
size: many
length: 14
V: TRBV12-3/TRBV12-4
J: TRBJ1-1
CDR3: CASSQLTGVPEAFF
DNA: TGTGCCAGCAGTCAACTGACAGGGGTGCCTGAAGCTTTCTTT

D: .
size: many
length: 13
V: TRBV7-9
J: TRBJ1-2
CDR3: CASSLGGAYGYTF
DNA: TGTGCCAGCAGTTTGGGGGGCGCCTATGGCTACACCTTC

D: TRBD2
size: many
length: 17
V: TRBV5-5
J: TRBJ2-3
CDR3: CASSVPGLAGPTDTQYF
DNA: TGTGCCAGCAGCGTCCCGGGACTAGCGGGACCCACAGATACGCAGTATTTT

D: TRBD1
size: many
length: 17
V: TRBV5-1
J: TRBJ1-2
CDR3: CASSLAAGTAFNYGYTF
DNA: TGCGCCAGCAGCTTGGCGGCCGGGACAGCCTTTAACTATGGCTACACCTTC

D: .
size: many
length: 12
V: TRBV21-1
J: TRBJ2-1
CDR3: CASSNRSRVGFF
DNA: TGTGCCAGCAGCAATCGGTCGAGGGTGGGGTTCTTC

D: .
size: many
length: 13
V: TRBV24-1
J: TRBJ2-5
CDR3: CATSDYWRETQYF
DNA: TGTGCCACCAGTGACTACTGGCGGGAGACCCAGTACTTC

D: .
size: few
length: 16
V: TRBV19
J: TRBJ2-2
CDR3: CASSIGGNQNTGELFF
DNA: TGTGCCAGTAGTATAGGGGGCAACCAGAACACCGGGGAGCTGTTTTTT

D: TRBD2
size: many
length: 16
V: TRBV27
J: TRBJ2-1
CDR3: CASASWSAGGYNEQFF
DNA: TGTGCCAGCGCGTCTTGGTCAGCGGGAGGATACAATGAGCAGTTCTTC

D: TRBD1
size: .
length: 14
V: TRBV7-2
J: TRBJ2-5
CDR3: CASGGQTGWETQYF
DNA: TGTGCCAGCGGCGGCCAGACAGGGTGGGAGACCCAGTACTTC

D: TRBD2
size: many
length: 18
V: TRBV13
J: TRBJ2-7
CDR3: CASSLDRLAGAWGYEQYF
DNA: TGTGCCAGCAGCTTAGATCGCCTAGCGGGAGCTTGGGGGTACGAGCAGTACTTC

D: TRBD2
size: .
length: 18
V: TRBV20-1
J: TRBJ2-2
CDR3: CSAREAPSSGRVGGELFF
DNA: TGCAGTGCTAGAGAAGCCCCGTCGAGCGGGAGGGTCGGCGGGGAGCTGTTTTTT

D: .
size: many
length: 15
V: TRBV6-1
J: TRBJ2-7
CDR3: CASGTGTSSSYEQYF
DNA: TGTGCCAGCGGGACCGGGACTTCAAGCTCCTACGAGCAGTACTTC

D: TRBD1
size: many
length: 12
V: TRBV12-3/TRBV12-4
J: TRBJ1-1
CDR3: CASSRTGAEAFF
DNA: TGTGCCAGCAGCCGGACAGGGGCTGAAGCTTTCTTT

D: TRBD1
size: many
length: 14
V: TRBV7-2
J: TRBJ1-1
CDR3: CASSWTGPNTEAFF
DNA: TGTGCCAGCAGCTGGACAGGGCCGAACACTGAAGCTTTCTTT